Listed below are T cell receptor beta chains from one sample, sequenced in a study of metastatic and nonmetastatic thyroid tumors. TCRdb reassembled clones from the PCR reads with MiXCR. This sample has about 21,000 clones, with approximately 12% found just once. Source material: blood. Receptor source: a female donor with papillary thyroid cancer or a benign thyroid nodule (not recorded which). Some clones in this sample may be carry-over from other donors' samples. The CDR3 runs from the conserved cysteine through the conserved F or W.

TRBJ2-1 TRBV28 CASSIAGGAYNEQFF
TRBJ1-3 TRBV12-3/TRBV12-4 CASRSRGRGGNTIYF
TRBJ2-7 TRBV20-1 CSAEGLAGASYEQYF
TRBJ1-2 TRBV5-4 CASSFRDTTGGYTF
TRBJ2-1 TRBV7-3 CASSLLAGAYNEQFF
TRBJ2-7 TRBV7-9 CASSFDVGNEQYF
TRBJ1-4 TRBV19 CASRSLAGATNEKLFF
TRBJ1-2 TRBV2 CASRLTSGYGYTF
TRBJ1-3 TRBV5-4 CASSLVVSQLSGNTIYF
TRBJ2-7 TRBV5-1 CASSLETDLPLRQYF
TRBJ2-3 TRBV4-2 CASSQVLAGGPGDTQYF
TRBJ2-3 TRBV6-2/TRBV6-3 CASSPIDDTQYF
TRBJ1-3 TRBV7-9 CASSSQDRPGDTIYF
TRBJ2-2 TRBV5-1 CASSLAVAGGAGELFF
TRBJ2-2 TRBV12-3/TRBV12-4 CASIISGVNTGELFF
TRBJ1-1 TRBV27 CASSLSVGVQAFF
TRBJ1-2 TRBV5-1 CASSRREGGGYTF
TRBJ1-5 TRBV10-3 CATGGAQQPQHF
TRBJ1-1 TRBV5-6 CASSDQTANTEAFF
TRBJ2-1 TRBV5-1 CASIPAHSEQFF
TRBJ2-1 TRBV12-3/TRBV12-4 CASAGGDSYNEQFF
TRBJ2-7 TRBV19 CASRVTGTGKDEQYF
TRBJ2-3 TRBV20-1 CSASPSLAGGHTDTQYF
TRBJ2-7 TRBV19 CASNIIGAEGPKVF
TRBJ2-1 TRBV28 CASLPPSYNEQFF
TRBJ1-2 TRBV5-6 CASTLGTYGYTF
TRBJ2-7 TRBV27 CASALTTRGGSQTYEQYF
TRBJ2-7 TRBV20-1 CSAPVGASGTYEQYF